This TCR beta chain was profiled in a study of cytotoxic CD8 clonotypes in ibrutinib-treated CLL. Background on the study: After median about 5.5 years, approximately 14 stayed in remission, about twelve progressed; responses approximately 24 partial, 2 complete. Regarding the study as a whole: Few clonotypes were public, and these shrank or held steady under treatment.

To note about this clone: Its antigen is unknown.

Deep sequencing aimed at 1 in 200,000 to 1 in 1 million T cells' resolution. Data came from immunoSEQ multiplex PCR; TCRdb stores just in-frame clones and leaves some out. This sample carries 65,000 to 95,000 clones, 86% of them seen once, and the ten largest clones take roughly 5.4%. The input for sequencing was PBMCs, taken before ibrutinib treatment. The origin of this receptor is a human donor with chronic lymphocytic leukemia.

The CDR3 bases are TGTGCCAGCAGCGTAGCGCCGGCTGGGAACACTGAAGCTTTCTTT. It yields the protein CASSVAPAGNTEAFF. The V call is TRBV9, the J call TRBJ1-1; D ambiguous. The V end lost 0 bases, the J end lost 1 base, and 10 bases lay between the germline ends. This CDR3 comprises 15 residues. Germline V gene lookup returns CDR1 SGDLS and CDR2 YYNGEE.